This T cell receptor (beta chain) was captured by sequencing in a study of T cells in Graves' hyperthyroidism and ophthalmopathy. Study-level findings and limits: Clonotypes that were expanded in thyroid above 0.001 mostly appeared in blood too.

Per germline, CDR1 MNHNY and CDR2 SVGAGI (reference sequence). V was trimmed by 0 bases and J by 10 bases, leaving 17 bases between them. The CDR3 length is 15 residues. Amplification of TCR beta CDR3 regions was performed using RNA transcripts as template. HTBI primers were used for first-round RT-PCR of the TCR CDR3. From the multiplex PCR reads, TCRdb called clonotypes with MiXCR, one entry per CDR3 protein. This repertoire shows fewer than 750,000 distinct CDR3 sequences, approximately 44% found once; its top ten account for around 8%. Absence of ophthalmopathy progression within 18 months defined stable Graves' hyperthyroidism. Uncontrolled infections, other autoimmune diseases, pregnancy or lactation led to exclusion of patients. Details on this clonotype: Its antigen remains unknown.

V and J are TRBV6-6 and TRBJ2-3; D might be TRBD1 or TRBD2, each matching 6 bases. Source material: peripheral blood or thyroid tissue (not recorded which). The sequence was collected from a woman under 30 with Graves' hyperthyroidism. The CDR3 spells CASSYSGGFARSQYF. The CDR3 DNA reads TGTGCCAGCAGTTACTCGGGGGGCTTTGCTCGTTCGCAGTATTTT.